Below, 17 T cell receptor beta chains from the same sample are listed, as sequenced in a study of blood T cell repertoires in COVID-19 (dated by TCRdb to the early 2020s). Receptors were amplified or captured by the immunoSEQ multiplex PCR assay. TCRdb took this table from immuneACCESS and kept in-frame rearrangements with V and J called. Such tables lack part of the clones; where checked against another copy, unresolved V genes explain under half of the gap, and the rest is unexplained. This sample lists roughly 300,000 clones; 80% to 90% were detected once. Clones ranked in the top ten supply less than 15% of the sample. Sequences were obtained from peripheral blood. These receptors originate from a woman aged 25-40 years with COVID-19, enrolled during active disease.

This clone was seen a few times. The chain combines TRBV11-2 with TRBJ2-7; D is ambiguous. Germline CDR1 reads SGHAT; CDR2 reads FQNNGV. CDR3 length equals 13 residues. The V gene lost 4 bases and the J gene lost 2 bases, with 9 bases spanning the gap. The CDR3 region has the DNA TGTGCCAGCAGCTATTCCCTCCCCTACGAGCAGTACTTC. Translation: CASSYSLPYEQYF.

The gene calls are TRBV6-2 or TRBV6-3 and TRBJ1-1; the D is unclear. Trimming took off 2 bases at V and 0 bases at J, with 16 bases between the two ends. CDR3 size: 17 residues. Germline V gives CDR1 MNHEY, CDR2 SVGEGT. This CDR3 reads CASSYPDNTVLNTEAFF. The CDR3 nucleotides read TGTGCCAGCAGTTACCCAGACAATACCGTCTTGAACACTGAAGCTTTCTTT.

The chain joins TRBV18 to TRBJ2-7, with 9 bases fitting TRBD1. The CDR3 spans 15 residues. CDR1 is KGHSH and CDR2 is LQKENI in the germline V gene. Trimming took 3 bases from V and 4 from J; bases not matched to a gene: 7. CDR3 nucleotides: TGTGCCAGCTCACCTCCACAGGGGGCGGAGTACGAGCAGTACTTC. The encoded protein is CASSPPQGAEYEQYF.

The chain employs TRBV6-1 and TRBJ1-1, with D possibly matching TRBD1 (6 bases). V lost 0 bases and J 1 base, leaving 18 bases between the germline ends. This CDR3 comprises 18 residues. The germline gives CDR1 MNHNS, CDR2 SASEGT. The CDR3 nucleotides are TGTGCCAGCAGTGAAGCGCTTTTGCTTCTGACAGGGAACACTGAAGCTTTCTTT. Protein sequence: CASSEALLLLTGNTEAFF.

For the CDR3, the DNA is TGTGCCAGCAGTGGTACAGGGGGTCCTAGCAATCAGCCCCAGCATTTT. The encoded protein is CASSGTGGPSNQPQHF. The V call is TRBV2, the J call TRBJ1-5; TRBD1 matches 8 bases. This CDR3 has 16 residues. Trimming cost V 4 bases and J 0 bases; bases outside gene matches: 5. Germline V gene sequence: CDR1 SNHLY, CDR2 FYNNEI.

The V gene is TRBV10-1, the J gene TRBJ1-2; no clear D gene. V was clipped by 5 bases and J by 7 bases, with 14 bases between them. The CDR3 is 13 amino acids. Germline CDR1 reads WNHNN; CDR2 reads SYGVQD (reference sequence). The CDR3: CASSPSVLLGYTF. For the CDR3, the DNA is TGCGCCAGCAGTCCCAGCGTTCTCCTTGGCTACACCTTC.

This chain joins TRBV9 and TRBJ2-1; D not resolved. V was trimmed by 3 bases and J by 9 bases, leaving 13 bases between them. Per germline, CDR1 SGDLS and CDR2 YYNGEE. CDR3 length: 13 residues. This chain's CDR3 is CASSARPSGEQFF. Here the CDR3 DNA reads TGTGCCAGCAGCGCCCGCCCCTCGGGTGAGCAGTTCTTC.

This clone appeared a single time. The chain carries TRBV5-4 and TRBJ2-7, with a tentative D call TRBD2 (6 bases). This CDR3 spans 13 amino acids. The V gene lost 9 bases and the J gene lost 6 bases, with 19 bases spanning the gap. The germline V gene has CDR1 SGHNT and CDR2 YYREEE (reference sequence). CDR3 in DNA: TGTGCCACCATCGACGGAGGGGTCGGCGAGCAGTACTTC. Its protein product is CATIDGGVGEQYF.

The chain employs TRBV5-1 and TRBJ2-5, with D possibly TRBD2 on 6 matching bases. The CDR3 is made up of 13 amino acids. V was shortened by 5 bases and J by 5 bases, with 13 bases between the two germline ends. Germline V gene data show CDR1 as SGHRS and CDR2 as YFSETQ. The CDR3 reads CASSTSSSETQYF. The DNA for the CDR3 is TGCGCCAGCAGTACTAGCTCGAGCGAGACCCAGTACTTC.

The chain carries TRBV19 and TRBJ1-2; D not resolved. The V end was cut by 3 bases, the J end by 7 bases, with 15 bases between. CDR1 LNHDA and CDR2 SQIVND come from the germline V gene (reference sequence). The CDR3 is 14 amino acids. CDR3 DNA: TGTGCCAGTAGTATGCCAGGATGGTCCTTTGGCTACACCTTC. It codes for CASSMPGWSFGYTF.

The chain couples TRBV2 to TRBJ2-7; TRBD1 matches at 11 bases. CDR3 length: 14 amino acids. V was clipped by 6 bases and J by 3 bases; unmatched bases: 4. Per the germline V gene, CDR1 is SNHLY and CDR2 is FYNNEI. CDR3 sequence reads: CASREDRGLYEQYF. For the CDR3, the DNA is TGTGCCAGCAGGGAGGACAGGGGGCTCTACGAGCAGTACTTC.

The chain has TRBV7-6 and TRBJ1-1; 7 bases match TRBD1. There are 17 residues in the CDR3. After removal of 1 base from V and 0 bases from J, the junction contained 8 bases not matched to a gene. Germline V gives CDR1 SGHVS, CDR2 FNYEAQ. CDR3 residues: CASSLGGTASMNTEAFF. In nucleotides, the CDR3 is TGTGCCAGCAGCTTAGGAGGGACAGCCTCTATGAACACTGAAGCTTTCTTT. The whole variable domain, remainder taken from reference TRBV7-6 and TRBJ1-1, is GAGVSQSPRYKVTKRGQDVALRCDPISGHVSLYWYRQALGQGPEFLTYFNYEAQQDKSGLPNDRFSAERPEGSISTLTIQRTEQRDSAMYRCASSLGGTASMNTEAFFGQGTRLTVV.

This clone was detected once. J is TRBJ1-5 and V is TRBV7-9; possibly TRBD1 for D (5 bases). Trimming pared 6 bases from V and 2 bases from J, leaving 14 bases between. This CDR3 has 15 residues. From germline, CDR1 is SEHNR and CDR2 FQNEAQ (reference sequence). This CDR3 reads CASSQSPGGNQPQHF. CDR3 in DNA: TGTGCCAGCAGTCAGTCCCCGGGGGGCAATCAGCCCCAGCATTTT.

DNA for the CDR3: TGTGCCAGCAGCGGAATGACAGGGGTAGCCGCGGTTGAAAAACTGTTTTTT. It yields the protein CASSGMTGVAAVEKLFF. The J gene is TRBJ1-4, the V gene TRBV9, with 8 bases lining up with TRBD1. Trimming at V came to 3 bases and at J to 7 bases, leaving 14 bases not matched to a gene. CDR3 length equals 17 residues. Germline CDR1 reads SGDLS; CDR2 reads YYNGEE.

V usage is TRBV5-1 and J usage is TRBJ1-2; TRBD1 agrees at 11 bases. V lost 3 bases to trimming and J lost 4 bases; unmatched junction nucleotides: 5. From germline, CDR1 is SGHRS and CDR2 YFSETQ. The CDR3 covers 15 residues. As DNA, the CDR3 is TGCGCCAGCAGCTGGGGACAGGGGGGCGGCTATGGCTACACCTTC. Translating gives CASSWGQGGGYGYTF.

V gene TRBV19 combines with J gene TRBJ2-2; 8 bases are a match to TRBD1. CDR1 and CDR2 (germline): LNHDA, SQIVND (reference sequence). CDR3 size: 15 residues. Trimming at V came to 5 bases and at J to 5 bases, leaving 7 bases not matched to a gene. The CDR3 DNA reads as TGTGCCAGTAGTCCCCGACAGGGGAGGACCGGGGAGCTGTTTTTT. Translating gives CASSPRQGRTGELFF.

The chain combines TRBV28 with TRBJ1-4; the match to TRBD1 covers 8 bases. CDR3 length equals 16 residues. Per the germline V gene, CDR1 is MDHEN and CDR2 is SYDVKM. V gave up 6 bases and J gave up 8 bases; unmatched junction bases: 14. This CDR3 is CASRERDRGRGEKLFF. The CDR3 nucleotides are TGTGCCAGCAGAGAAAGAGACAGGGGTCGAGGCGAAAAACTGTTTTTT. The variable domain in full, completed from reference TRBV28 and TRBJ1-4, reads DVKVTQSSRYLVKRTGEKVFLECVQDMDHENMFWYRQDPGLGLRLIYFSYDVKMKEKGDIPEGYSVSREKKERFSLILESASTNQTSMYLCASRERDRGRGEKLFFGSGTQLSVL.